Below, one TCR beta chain is given with its context. Method: immunoSEQ multiplex PCR; TCRdb's copy keeps in-frame clones and lacks some. The sample has 15,000 to 20,000 clones, about 90% seen once. Germline assignment: CDR1 SEHNR and CDR2 FQNEAQ (reference sequence). V was cut by 8 bases and J by 2 bases, with 13 bases left in between. The CDR3 is 14 amino acids. The data stem from a study of blood T cell repertoires in COVID-19. Study-wide background: Samples came from the United States, Italy and Spain, spanning acute and convalescent COVID-19.

The sequence was collected from a human donor in a cohort sampled during active COVID-19. The sequenced material came from peripheral blood. The chain couples TRBV7-9 to TRBJ1-3, with D possibly being TRBD1 (6 bases). The CDR3 DNA is TGTGCCAGCGTCGACGAGGGGGCTGGAAACACCATATATTTT. It specifies CASVDEGAGNTIYF.